This T cell receptor beta chain was captured by sequencing in a study of cytomegalovirus exposure and HLA in healthy donors. Study outcomes and limitations: The study found most TCR sequences rare, yet found some public TCRs in many donors. A link between a missense DCLRE1C variant and TCR beta V- and J-gene trimming emerged from a later analysis.

The PCR employed 60 Vbeta primers together with 13 Jbeta primers. Profiling relied on immunoSEQ multiplex PCR, and the TCRdb table lists in-frame clones only, not all of them. Among roughly 130,000 clones, over 60% were seen once, and the ten largest hold approximately 0.97%. Trimming removed 1 base from V and 6 bases from J; junction bases left unmatched: 7. From germline, CDR1 is SGHRS and CDR2 YFSETQ. The CDR3 is made up of 15 amino acids. Comments on this clone: Its antigen is still unknown.

Unrecorded immune exposures were likely, despite nominal health at sampling. The V call is TRBV5-1, the J call TRBJ2-3, with 8 bases matching TRBD2. Sequencing was carried out using PBMCs. The source of this sequence is a human donor in good health. The CDR3 DNA reads TGCGCCAGCAGCTTGTTTAGCGGGGACATGGATACGCAGTATTTT. It specifies CASSLFSGDMDTQYF.